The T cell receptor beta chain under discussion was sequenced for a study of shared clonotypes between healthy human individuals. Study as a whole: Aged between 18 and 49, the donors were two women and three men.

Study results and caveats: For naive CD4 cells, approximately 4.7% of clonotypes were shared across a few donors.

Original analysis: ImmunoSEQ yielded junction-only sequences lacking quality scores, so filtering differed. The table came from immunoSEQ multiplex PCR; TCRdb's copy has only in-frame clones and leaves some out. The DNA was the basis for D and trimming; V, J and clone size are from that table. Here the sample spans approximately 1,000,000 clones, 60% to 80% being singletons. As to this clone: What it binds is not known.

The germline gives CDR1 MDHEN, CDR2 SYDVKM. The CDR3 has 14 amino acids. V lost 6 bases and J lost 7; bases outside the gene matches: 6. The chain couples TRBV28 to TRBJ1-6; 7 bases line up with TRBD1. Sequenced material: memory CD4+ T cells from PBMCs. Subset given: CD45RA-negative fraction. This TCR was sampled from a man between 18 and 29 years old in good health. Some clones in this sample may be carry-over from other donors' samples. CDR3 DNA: TGTGCCAGCAGGGTGGGACAGATGAATTCACCCCTCCACTTT. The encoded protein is CASRVGQMNSPLHF.